These T cell receptor beta chains were read from a single sample in a study of T cell repertoires in cytomegalovirus infection. MiXCR, run by TCRdb on the reads, gives a single entry per CDR3 protein. Among around 550,000 distinct CDR3 sequences listed, about a quarter were seen once. The sample taken for sequencing was PBMCs. All receptors derive from a human donor in good health (CMV status not recorded). Some clones in this sample may be carry-over from other donors' samples. Both conserved end residues are part of each CDR3. The order of the fields is V gene, D gene, clone size, J gene, CDR3 protein, CDR3 DNA. A D gene is named only where the DNA matches it firmly. Clone size is given for some rows only: seen once, a few or many times, or a class if the clone is expanded.

TRBV4-2	NA	few	TRBJ1-5	CASSQGNNKPQHF	TGTGCCAGCAGCCAAGGGAACAACAAGCCCCAGCATTTT
TRBV7-9	NA	many	TRBJ2-7	CASSFSGRGPSGEQYF	TGTGCCAGCAGCTTCTCGGGTAGAGGGCCTTCTGGCGAGCAGTACTTC
TRBV9	NA	NA	TRBJ2-1	CASSDRAGRYNEQFF	TGTGCCAGCAGCGACCGTGCGGGACGCTACAATGAGCAGTTCTTC
TRBV11-3	NA	many	TRBJ1-4	CASSFGRIFSPTNEKLFF	TGTGCCAGCAGCTTCGGACGGATTTTTTCCCCAACTAATGAAAAACTGTTTTTT
TRBV7-9	NA	few	TRBJ1-3	CASSRGRSGNTIYF	TGTGCCAGCAGCCGGGGACGGTCTGGAAACACCATATATTTT
TRBV2	NA	NA	TRBJ2-7	CASSEDGGKAYEQYF	TGTGCCAGCAGCGAGGATGGGGGGAAGGCCTACGAGCAGTACTTC
TRBV6-1	TRBD1	few	TRBJ2-5	CASRTSGGSSQYF	TGTGCCAGCAGAACCTCAGGGGGTTCGTCCCAGTACTTC
TRBV19	TRBD1	few	TRBJ1-1	CASSILGQTNTEAFF	TGTGCCAGTAGTATTTTGGGACAGACGAACACTGAAGCTTTCTTT
TRBV27	NA	many	TRBJ1-3	CASSSTTAGNTIYF	TGTGCCAGCAGTTCAACGACAGCTGGAAACACCATATATTTT
TRBV18	NA	NA	TRBJ2-5	CASSPPSDVKAQYF	TGTGCCAGCTCACCACCGAGCGATGTAAAGGCCCAGTACTTC
TRBV7-6	TRBD1	many	TRBJ2-2	CASSLGGPGQGAKGELFF	TGTGCCAGCAGCTTAGGAGGCCCGGGACAGGGGGCTAAGGGGGAGCTGTTTTTT
TRBV11-2	TRBD1	NA	TRBJ2-1	CASSHRQGPHNEQFF	TGTGCCAGCAGCCACCGACAGGGTCCCCACAATGAGCAGTTCTTC
TRBV7-2	NA	many	TRBJ2-1	CASSLRLGEQFF	TGTGCCAGCAGCTTAAGGCTGGGCGAGCAGTTCTTC
TRBV18	TRBD1	few	TRBJ2-7	CASSPTGGRGFLLEQYF	TGTGCCAGCTCACCAACCGGCGGCAGGGGGTTCCTTCTCGAGCAGTACTTC
TRBV20-1	NA	few	TRBJ2-7	CSAERPTSYEQYF	TGCAGTGCTGAACGACCGACTAGCTACGAGCAGTACTTC
TRBV7-2	NA	many	TRBJ2-5	CASSLPDIQETQYF	TGTGCCAGCAGCTTACCGGACATCCAAGAGACCCAGTACTTC
TRBV2	TRBD2	few	TRBJ2-2	CASSISSGQNTGELFF	TGTGCCAGCAGCATTTCTAGCGGGCAGAACACCGGGGAGCTGTTTTTT
TRBV30	NA	NA	TRBJ1-1	CAWSPLEAFF	TGTGCCTGGAGTCCTCTAGAAGCTTTCTTT
TRBV7-9	TRBD1	NA	TRBJ1-6	CASSSTGDNSPLHF	TGTGCCAGCAGCTCGACAGGGGATAATTCACCCCTCCACTTT
TRBV6-5	TRBD1	few	TRBJ1-1	CASSNGQGYTEAFF	TGTGCCAGCAGTAATGGACAGGGGTACACTGAAGCTTTCTTT
TRBV5-3	NA	NA	TRBJ2-5	CASSPDLEGETQYF	TGTGCCAGCAGTCCAGACCTCGAGGGAGAGACCCAGTACTTC
TRBV7-2	NA	many	TRBJ1-3	CASSRANSGNTIYF	TGTGCCAGCAGTCGTGCCAATTCGGGAAACACCATATATTTT
TRBV7-2	TRBD1	NA	TRBJ2-5	CASSSRTGIEETQYF	TGTGCCAGCAGCTCAAGGACAGGGATTGAAGAGACCCAGTACTTC
TRBV6-2/TRBV6-3	TRBD2	few	TRBJ2-1	CASSSLGIAGDAYNEQFF	TGTGCCAGCAGTTCGCTAGGGATAGCGGGAGATGCCTACAATGAGCAGTTCTTC
TRBV12-3/TRBV12-4	TRBD2	few	TRBJ2-1	CASSASTPGLASDEQFF	TGTGCCAGCAGTGCGAGTACACCGGGACTAGCGAGCGATGAGCAGTTCTTC
TRBV27	NA	NA	TRBJ2-5	CASMREQTQYF	TGTGCCAGCATGCGGGAACAGACCCAGTACTTC
TRBV5-5	NA	few	TRBJ2-1	CASSSWTPEQFF	TGTGCCAGCAGCTCTTGGACCCCTGAGCAGTTCTTC
TRBV5-1	NA	NA	TRBJ1-1	CASSLAGNRNTEAFF	TGCGCCAGCAGCTTGGCGGGGAATAGGAACACTGAAGCTTTCTTT
TRBV7-3	NA	NA	TRBJ2-7	CASSRGGGGEDEQYF	TGTGCCAGCAGCCGCGGGGGCGGCGGGGAAGACGAGCAGTACTTC
TRBV6-2/TRBV6-3	NA	many	TRBJ1-5	CASSQQGSNQPQHF	TGTGCCAGCAGCCAACAGGGTAGCAATCAGCCCCAGCATTTT
TRBV27	NA	NA	TRBJ2-7	CASQVTGDTYEQYF	TGTGCCAGTCAAGTAACGGGAGATACCTACGAGCAGTACTTC
TRBV20-1	TRBD1	NA	TRBJ1-2	CSARAQDRGDGYTF	TGCAGTGCTAGAGCCCAGGACAGGGGTGATGGCTACACCTTC
TRBV9	NA	NA	TRBJ2-1	CASSVGPRSGSYNEQFF	TGTGCCAGCAGCGTAGGTCCTAGGTCAGGATCCTACAATGAGCAGTTCTTC
TRBV7-2	NA	NA	TRBJ1-2	CASSPRTASNYGYTF	TGTGCCAGCAGCCCTAGGACAGCATCTAACTATGGCTACACCTTC
TRBV20-1	TRBD2	NA	TRBJ2-1	CSADTRTSGSINEQFF	TGCAGTGCTGACACCCGGACTAGCGGGAGTATCAATGAGCAGTTCTTC
TRBV28	NA	NA	TRBJ2-7	CASSTIDRTVAEQYF	TGTGCCAGCAGTACTATAGACCGCACGGTAGCCGAGCAGTACTTC
TRBV10-3	NA	many	TRBJ1-5	CAISESLSRGGNQPQHF	TGTGCCATCAGTGAGTCGTTGAGCAGGGGAGGTAATCAGCCCCAGCATTTT
TRBV10-3	NA	few	TRBJ2-3	CAISVGGSTDTQYF	TGTGCCATCAGTGTGGGAGGCAGCACAGATACGCAGTATTTT
TRBV19	NA	NA	TRBJ2-1	CASSISTVNNEQFF	TGTGCCAGTAGTATTAGCACGGTCAACAATGAGCAGTTCTTC
TRBV6-5	NA	NA	TRBJ1-1	CASTDWVGNTEAFF	TGTGCCAGCACCGACTGGGTAGGGAACACTGAAGCTTTCTTT
TRBV19	TRBD2	few	TRBJ2-7	CASSIDPPTSGRQYEQYF	TGTGCCAGTAGTATAGATCCCCCGACTAGCGGGAGACAGTACGAGCAGTACTTC
TRBV11-3	NA	NA	TRBJ1-1	CASSLDLWGGMNTEAFF	TGTGCCAGCAGCCTAGACCTTTGGGGAGGGATGAACACTGAAGCTTTCTTT
TRBV10-3	NA	NA	TRBJ1-5	CAISWEENQPQHF	TGTGCCATCAGCTGGGAGGAGAATCAGCCCCAGCATTTT
TRBV10-2	TRBD2	NA	TRBJ2-2	CASTLAGGGSTGELFF	TGCGCCAGCACCCTAGCGGGAGGAGGGTCCACCGGGGAGCTGTTTTTT
TRBV11-3	TRBD2	few	TRBJ2-5	CASSPGTSGRRHF	TGTGCCAGCAGCCCCGGGACTAGCGGGAGGAGGCACTTC
TRBV11-3	TRBD1	NA	TRBJ1-1	CASSPGQGNFMNTEAFF	TGTGCCAGCAGCCCAGGACAGGGGAATTTCATGAACACTGAAGCTTTCTTT
TRBV7-8	TRBD1	many	TRBJ1-5	CASSLYPGQGNQPQHF	TGTGCCAGCAGCTTATATCCGGGACAGGGTAATCAGCCCCAGCATTTT
TRBV20-1	TRBD2	NA	TRBJ2-1	CSADSGRYNEQFF	TGCAGTGCTGATAGCGGGAGGTACAATGAGCAGTTCTTC
TRBV20-1	NA	NA	TRBJ2-3	CSAHVQGDTQYF	TGCAGTGCCCACGTTCAAGGCGATACGCAGTATTTT
TRBV6-1	NA	NA	TRBJ2-7	CASRVRYEQYF	TGTGCCAGCAGAGTCCGTTACGAGCAGTACTTC